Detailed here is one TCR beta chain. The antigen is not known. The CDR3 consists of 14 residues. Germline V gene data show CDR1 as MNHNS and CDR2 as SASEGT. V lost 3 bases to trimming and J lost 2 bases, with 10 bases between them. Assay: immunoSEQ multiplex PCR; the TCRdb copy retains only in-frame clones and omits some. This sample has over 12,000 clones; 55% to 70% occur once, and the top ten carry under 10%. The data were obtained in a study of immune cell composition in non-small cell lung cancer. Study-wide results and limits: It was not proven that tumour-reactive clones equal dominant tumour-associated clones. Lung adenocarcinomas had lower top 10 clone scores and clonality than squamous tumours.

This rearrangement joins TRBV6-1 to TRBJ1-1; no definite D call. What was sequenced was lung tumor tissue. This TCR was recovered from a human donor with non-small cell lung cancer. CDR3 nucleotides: TGTGCCAGCAGTGACCCGGGATTCAACACTGAAGCTTTCTTT. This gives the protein CASSDPGFNTEAFF.